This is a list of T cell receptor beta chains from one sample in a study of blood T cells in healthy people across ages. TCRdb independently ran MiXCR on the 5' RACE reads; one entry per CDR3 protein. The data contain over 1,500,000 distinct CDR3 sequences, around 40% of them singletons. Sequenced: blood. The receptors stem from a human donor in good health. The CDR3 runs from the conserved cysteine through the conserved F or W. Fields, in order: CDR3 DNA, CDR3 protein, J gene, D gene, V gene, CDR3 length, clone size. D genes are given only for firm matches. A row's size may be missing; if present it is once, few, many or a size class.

cdr3_nt: TGCGCCAGCAGCCAAGGGACCGGACACGAGAACACTGAAGCTTTCTTT
cdr3_aa: CASSQGTGHENTEAFF
j_call: TRBJ1-1
d_call: .
v_call: TRBV4-3
cdr3_length: 16
clone_size: .

cdr3_nt: TGTGCCATCAGAACCAGTAACTACGAGCAGTACTTC
cdr3_aa: CAIRTSNYEQYF
j_call: TRBJ2-7
d_call: .
v_call: TRBV10-3
cdr3_length: 12
clone_size: .

cdr3_nt: TGCGCCAGCAGCAAAGCTACGGGACAGAGCTCCTACGAGCAGTACTTC
cdr3_aa: CASSKATGQSSYEQYF
j_call: TRBJ2-7
d_call: TRBD1
v_call: TRBV4-3
cdr3_length: 16
clone_size: few

cdr3_nt: TGTGCCAGCAGTCGACTAGGACAGGGTAGCACAGATACGCAGTATTTT
cdr3_aa: CASSRLGQGSTDTQYF
j_call: TRBJ2-3
d_call: TRBD1
v_call: TRBV28
cdr3_length: 16
clone_size: few

cdr3_nt: TGTGCCAGCAGCTTAGGCCCCAGAACTGAAGCTTTCTTT
cdr3_aa: CASSLGPRTEAFF
j_call: TRBJ1-1
d_call: .
v_call: TRBV7-2
cdr3_length: 13
clone_size: few

cdr3_nt: TGCGCCAGCAGCCAAGATCAGGGCAGCTTCTATGGCTACACCTTC
cdr3_aa: CASSQDQGSFYGYTF
j_call: TRBJ1-2
d_call: .
v_call: TRBV4-3
cdr3_length: 15
clone_size: .

cdr3_nt: TGTGCCAGCTCACGAAACACAGGGGCTAGGGACATTCAGTACTTC
cdr3_aa: CASSRNTGARDIQYF
j_call: TRBJ2-4
d_call: TRBD1
v_call: TRBV18
cdr3_length: 15
clone_size: .

cdr3_nt: TGCAGTGCTAGAGATTCTCGGCGGGGAGGGAGCGAGCAGTACTTC
cdr3_aa: CSARDSRRGGSEQYF
j_call: TRBJ2-7
d_call: TRBD2
v_call: TRBV20-1
cdr3_length: 15
clone_size: .

cdr3_nt: TGTGCCAGCCGGGGACAGGGGGCGGACGAGCAGTACTTC
cdr3_aa: CASRGQGADEQYF
j_call: TRBJ2-7
d_call: TRBD1
v_call: TRBV4-2
cdr3_length: 13
clone_size: few

cdr3_nt: TGTGCCAACCCGAGGGGGGGTCCGATAGGCAATGAGCAGTTCTTC
cdr3_aa: CANPRGGPIGNEQFF
j_call: TRBJ2-1
d_call: .
v_call: TRBV6-7
cdr3_length: 15
clone_size: few

cdr3_nt: TGCGCCAGCAGCCAAGAACTGACAGGCGCCTGGAGGCCCCAGCATTTT
cdr3_aa: CASSQELTGAWRPQHF
j_call: TRBJ1-5
d_call: .
v_call: TRBV4-1
cdr3_length: 16
clone_size: once

cdr3_nt: TGTGCCATCAGTGTGTTACAGGGTCCGGATCAGCCCCAGCATTTT
cdr3_aa: CAISVLQGPDQPQHF
j_call: TRBJ1-5
d_call: .
v_call: TRBV10-3
cdr3_length: 15
clone_size: few